This T cell receptor (beta chain) was sequenced in a study of blood T cell repertoires in COVID-19. Trimming took 11 bases from V and 0 from J; bases not matched to a gene: 13. This CDR3 spans 19 amino acids. Germline CDR1 SNHLY, CDR2 FYNNEI. The table came from immunoSEQ multiplex PCR; TCRdb's copy has only in-frame clones and leaves some out. The sample includes 35,000 to 50,000 clones, around 84% of them seen just once. The chain has TRBV2 and TRBJ2-1, with TRBD2 identical over 16 bases. This clonotype was sampled from a woman in her seventies in a cohort sampled during active COVID-19. Material: peripheral blood. The CDR3 sequence is CAAQDRGLAGGISYNEQFF. In DNA, the CDR3 is TGTGCCGCCCAGGACAGGGGACTAGCGGGAGGGATCTCCTACAATGAGCAGTTCTTC.